The clone carrying this T cell receptor (beta chain) has at least ten counts. The sample comes from a study of early T cells in non-severe SARS-CoV-2 infection. Study details: Alpha and beta chains were unpaired, from unsorted whole-blood bulk RNA.

V lost 3 bases and J 9 bases, leaving 12 bases between the germline ends. The CDR3 contains 12 residues. TCRdb passed the 5' RACE reads through MiXCR, listing each CDR3 protein once. The table shows approximately 65,000 distinct CDR3 sequences, with roughly an eighth occurring only once. The specimen was whole blood. The receptor's source is an adult who was a healthcare worker with PCR-confirmed SARS-CoV-2 infection or an uninfected control (not recorded which). The chain is built from TRBV12-3 or TRBV12-4 and TRBJ2-7, with D possibly matching TRBD2 (5 bases). Here the CDR3 DNA reads TGTGCCAGCAGTTTCGGAAACGCGGGGCAGTACTTC. Its protein is CASSFGNAGQYF.